Listed below are T cell receptor beta chains from one sample, sequenced in a study of blood T cell repertoires in COVID-19. The protocol was immunoSEQ multiplex PCR, while the TCRdb copy is restricted to in-frame clones and leaves out a portion. Of more than 85,000 clones in the sample, over 60% were seen once. Sequencing was done on a sample of peripheral blood. The receptors were sampled from a woman of 80 years or more with acute or convalescent COVID-19. Each CDR3 is given with its conserved first and last residue. The D gene is left open where the match is weak. A row's size may be missing; if present it is once, few, many or a size class.

CDR3 DNA: TGTGCCAGCAGCAAATGTACCCCCAGAACGGGACAGTCGGCTTCTCCTGGCTACGAGCAGTACTTC
CDR3 protein: CASSKCTPRTGQSASPGYEQYF
J gene: TRBJ2-7
CDR3 length: 22
clone size: few
V gene: TRBV21-1
D gene: -

CDR3 DNA: TGTGCCAGCACCCCGACTAGCGGGGGCTCCAAGACCCAGTACTTC
CDR3 protein: CASTPTSGGSKTQYF
J gene: TRBJ2-5
CDR3 length: 15
clone size: -
V gene: TRBV6-5
D gene: TRBD2

CDR3 DNA: TGTGCCAGCAGTAGACAGTTCTATGGCTACACCTTC
CDR3 protein: CASSRQFYGYTF
J gene: TRBJ1-2
CDR3 length: 12
clone size: -
V gene: TRBV12-3/TRBV12-4
D gene: -

CDR3 DNA: TGTGCCAGCTCTCCGAGGTGGGAGGGAGAGCAGTACTTC
CDR3 protein: CASSPRWEGEQYF
J gene: TRBJ2-7
CDR3 length: 13
clone size: -
V gene: TRBV18
D gene: TRBD2

CDR3 DNA: TGTGCCAGCAGACTCGGGACAGGAGTCAATGAGCAGTTCTTC
CDR3 protein: CASRLGTGVNEQFF
J gene: TRBJ2-1
CDR3 length: 14
clone size: once
V gene: TRBV6-5
D gene: TRBD1

CDR3 DNA: TGTGCCACCAGCGGCACAGGGAGCACTGAAGCTTTCTTT
CDR3 protein: CATSGTGSTEAFF
J gene: TRBJ1-1
CDR3 length: 13
clone size: -
V gene: TRBV15
D gene: -

CDR3 DNA: TGTGCCAGCAGGCTCATACACGGGGGAGGGAGTGAAGCTTTCTTT
CDR3 protein: CASRLIHGGGSEAFF
J gene: TRBJ1-1
CDR3 length: 15
clone size: -
V gene: TRBV6-6
D gene: -

CDR3 DNA: TGTGCCAGCAGTCCCCGACAGGGGCGAGGATATGGCTACACCTTC
CDR3 protein: CASSPRQGRGYGYTF
J gene: TRBJ1-2
CDR3 length: 15
clone size: -
V gene: TRBV28
D gene: TRBD1

CDR3 DNA: TGTGTCAGAAGCTTAGGAATGGGGCGGGAGAGCCTACCTACGTCTTACGAGCAGTACTTC
CDR3 protein: CVRSLGMGRESLPTSYEQYF
J gene: TRBJ2-7
CDR3 length: 20
clone size: few
V gene: TRBV7-5
D gene: -

CDR3 DNA: TGTGCCAGCAGCCTCCGGACTAATGAAAAACTGTTTTTT
CDR3 protein: CASSLRTNEKLFF
J gene: TRBJ1-4
CDR3 length: 13
clone size: -
V gene: TRBV3-1/TRBV3-2
D gene: -

CDR3 DNA: TGTGCCAGCAGCTTAGAACAGGGGGGGTGGAATGAGCAGTTCTTC
CDR3 protein: CASSLEQGGWNEQFF
J gene: TRBJ2-1
CDR3 length: 15
clone size: -
V gene: TRBV7-2
D gene: -

CDR3 DNA: TGCGCCAGCAGCCAAGCCCCATCCAATCAGCCCCAGCATTTT
CDR3 protein: CASSQAPSNQPQHF
J gene: TRBJ1-5
CDR3 length: 14
clone size: once
V gene: TRBV4-1
D gene: -

CDR3 DNA: TGTGCCAGCAGCTTAGTGACAGTTGAGCACGAGCAGTACTTC
CDR3 protein: CASSLVTVEHEQYF
J gene: TRBJ2-7
CDR3 length: 14
clone size: -
V gene: TRBV7-2
D gene: -

CDR3 DNA: TGTGCCAGCAGCCCGGGACTAGCGGGGGCAACAGATACGCAGTATTTT
CDR3 protein: CASSPGLAGATDTQYF
J gene: TRBJ2-3
CDR3 length: 16
clone size: -
V gene: TRBV7-3
D gene: TRBD2

CDR3 DNA: TGTGCCAGCAGTTTCCCTCGGGGGGATCAGCCCCAGCATTTT
CDR3 protein: CASSFPRGDQPQHF
J gene: TRBJ1-5
CDR3 length: 14
clone size: -
V gene: TRBV6-5
D gene: -

CDR3 DNA: TGTGCCAGCAGCTCGGCGGGTACGCTAACCGATGGCTACACCTTC
CDR3 protein: CASSSAGTLTDGYTF
J gene: TRBJ1-2
CDR3 length: 15
clone size: -
V gene: TRBV6-5
D gene: -

CDR3 DNA: TGTGCCAGCAGCTTTTCAGGCACCGGGGAGCTGTTTTTT
CDR3 protein: CASSFSGTGELFF
J gene: TRBJ2-2
CDR3 length: 13
clone size: -
V gene: TRBV7-2
D gene: -

CDR3 DNA: TGTGCCAGCAGCGCGACGGACATTTTAGCGGGCGGTGACGCAGATACGCAGTATTTT
CDR3 protein: CASSATDILAGGDADTQYF
J gene: TRBJ2-3
CDR3 length: 19
clone size: -
V gene: TRBV7-7
D gene: TRBD2

CDR3 DNA: TGTGCCAGCAGCCAAGGGACAGGACAAACTAATGAAAAACTGTTTTTT
CDR3 protein: CASSQGTGQTNEKLFF
J gene: TRBJ1-4
CDR3 length: 16
clone size: -
V gene: TRBV9
D gene: TRBD1

CDR3 DNA: TGCGCCAGCCAAGGGGGGAATAGCGGGAGGTTGACCAATGAGCAGTTCTTC
CDR3 protein: CASQGGNSGRLTNEQFF
J gene: TRBJ2-1
CDR3 length: 17
clone size: few
V gene: TRBV5-1
D gene: TRBD2

CDR3 DNA: TGCGCCAGCAGCCGGGAGACAGGGGCGGTCGGGGAGCTGTTTTTT
CDR3 protein: CASSRETGAVGELFF
J gene: TRBJ2-2
CDR3 length: 15
clone size: -
V gene: TRBV4-1
D gene: TRBD1

CDR3 DNA: TGCAGCGTACCCAGGACTAGCGGGAGCGACGCTGGGGCCAACGTCCTGACTTTC
CDR3 protein: CSVPRTSGSDAGANVLTF
J gene: TRBJ2-6
CDR3 length: 18
clone size: -
V gene: TRBV29-1
D gene: TRBD2

CDR3 DNA: TGTGCCAGCAGCTCCTCTGGTAGCGGGAGGGTCGTGAGGACAGATACGCAGTATTTT
CDR3 protein: CASSSSGSGRVVRTDTQYF
J gene: TRBJ2-3
CDR3 length: 19
clone size: -
V gene: TRBV11-2
D gene: TRBD2

CDR3 DNA: TGCAGCGTTGCAGCTAGTGGGAGCGGAGGTGAGCAGTTCTTC
CDR3 protein: CSVAASGSGGEQFF
J gene: TRBJ2-1
CDR3 length: 14
clone size: -
V gene: TRBV29-1
D gene: -

CDR3 DNA: TGCGCCAGCAGCCTCAATTTGGGCAGCAATCAGCCCCAGCATTTT
CDR3 protein: CASSLNLGSNQPQHF
J gene: TRBJ1-5
CDR3 length: 15
clone size: once
V gene: TRBV4-3
D gene: -

CDR3 DNA: TGCGCCAGCAGCCAAACCACTAGCGGGAGTTCAGATACGCAGTATTTT
CDR3 protein: CASSQTTSGSSDTQYF
J gene: TRBJ2-3
CDR3 length: 16
clone size: -
V gene: TRBV4-3
D gene: TRBD2

CDR3 DNA: TGTGCCAGCAGTTACTCCGGACAAGCTGACAATGAGCAGTTCTTC
CDR3 protein: CASSYSGQADNEQFF
J gene: TRBJ2-1
CDR3 length: 15
clone size: -
V gene: TRBV6-2/TRBV6-3
D gene: -

CDR3 DNA: TGTGCCAGCTCAACCTACAGGGGTTCCTACGAGCAGTACTTC
CDR3 protein: CASSTYRGSYEQYF
J gene: TRBJ2-7
CDR3 length: 14
clone size: -
V gene: TRBV18
D gene: TRBD1

CDR3 DNA: TGTGCCAGCAGTTACGGTGTAGCGGGGGGCACAGATACGCAGTATTTT
CDR3 protein: CASSYGVAGGTDTQYF
J gene: TRBJ2-3
CDR3 length: 16
clone size: -
V gene: TRBV6-2/TRBV6-3
D gene: TRBD2

CDR3 DNA: TGTGCCAGCAGCTTGTGGTCCAGGAATGAAAAACTGTTTTTT
CDR3 protein: CASSLWSRNEKLFF
J gene: TRBJ1-4
CDR3 length: 14
clone size: -
V gene: TRBV5-8
D gene: -

CDR3 DNA: TGCAGCGTACAACCGGGACAGGGGGTCTACGAGCAGTACTTC
CDR3 protein: CSVQPGQGVYEQYF
J gene: TRBJ2-7
CDR3 length: 14
clone size: -
V gene: TRBV29-1
D gene: TRBD1

CDR3 DNA: TGTGCCAGCACGCAATATTGGGACAGTCAAGAGACCCAGTACTTC
CDR3 protein: CASTQYWDSQETQYF
J gene: TRBJ2-5
CDR3 length: 15
clone size: -
V gene: TRBV18
D gene: TRBD1

CDR3 DNA: TGTGCCAGCAGCTTGGGACAGGGGATCTATGGCTACACCTTC
CDR3 protein: CASSLGQGIYGYTF
J gene: TRBJ1-2
CDR3 length: 14
clone size: -
V gene: TRBV7-2
D gene: TRBD1

CDR3 DNA: TGTGCCAGCAGCTCCGGGACTACTTACGAGCAGTACTTC
CDR3 protein: CASSSGTTYEQYF
J gene: TRBJ2-7
CDR3 length: 13
clone size: once
V gene: TRBV7-2
D gene: TRBD2

CDR3 DNA: TGTGCCATCAGTGAGACCGGGACTTACAACACCGGGGAGCTGTTTTTT
CDR3 protein: CAISETGTYNTGELFF
J gene: TRBJ2-2
CDR3 length: 16
clone size: -
V gene: TRBV10-3
D gene: -

CDR3 DNA: TGTGCCACCAGTGATTTAACGGGTAACACCGGGGAGCTGTTTTTT
CDR3 protein: CATSDLTGNTGELFF
J gene: TRBJ2-2
CDR3 length: 15
clone size: -
V gene: TRBV24-1
D gene: -

CDR3 DNA: TGTGCCACCAGACAGGGGAGCACAGATACGCAGTATTTT
CDR3 protein: CATRQGSTDTQYF
J gene: TRBJ2-3
CDR3 length: 13
clone size: -
V gene: TRBV24-1
D gene: TRBD1

CDR3 DNA: TGTGCCAGCAGTCAAATCGGGGGGGCGGGGGGCACAGATACGCAGTATTTT
CDR3 protein: CASSQIGGAGGTDTQYF
J gene: TRBJ2-3
CDR3 length: 17
clone size: -
V gene: TRBV27
D gene: TRBD2

CDR3 DNA: TGTGCCAGCAGTCAGGGGAATTCACCCCTCCACTTT
CDR3 protein: CASSQGNSPLHF
J gene: TRBJ1-6
CDR3 length: 12
clone size: -
V gene: TRBV25-1
D gene: -

CDR3 DNA: TGTGCCAGCAGCCTGACTAGCCCCCGGGGAAGGCTGTACTTC
CDR3 protein: CASSLTSPRGRLYF
J gene: TRBJ2-7
CDR3 length: 14
clone size: -
V gene: TRBV3-1/TRBV3-2
D gene: TRBD2

CDR3 DNA: TGTGCCAGCAGCGCCTTAGGGGCGCGGGGCTACGAGCAGTACTTC
CDR3 protein: CASSALGARGYEQYF
J gene: TRBJ2-7
CDR3 length: 15
clone size: -
V gene: TRBV5-4
D gene: -

CDR3 DNA: TGTGCCAGCAGCCGCAGAACAGGGGCTGGAAACACCATATATTTT
CDR3 protein: CASSRRTGAGNTIYF
J gene: TRBJ1-3
CDR3 length: 15
clone size: -
V gene: TRBV3-1/TRBV3-2
D gene: TRBD1

CDR3 DNA: TGTGCCAGCAGTGAAAGGAGGGGAAGTAATGAAAAACTGTTTTTT
CDR3 protein: CASSERRGSNEKLFF
J gene: TRBJ1-4
CDR3 length: 15
clone size: -
V gene: TRBV6-1
D gene: -